The source of this TCR beta chain is a study of cytomegalovirus exposure and HLA in healthy donors. On the study more broadly: Most genotyped donors, around four fifths of some 400, had Caucasian-associated genetic ancestry.

13 Jbeta primers and 60 Vbeta primers were used for the PCR. TCRdb keeps only in-frame clones here, not all; method: immunoSEQ multiplex PCR. The table shows 90,000 to 140,000 clones, with 76% occurring only once. The CDR3 contains 13 residues. Trimming took off 5 bases at V and 6 bases at J, with 13 bases between the two ends. Germline CDR1 and CDR2: SGHVS and FNYEAQ. As to this clone: Its antigen is undetermined.

Study-wide results and limits: Later analysis associated a missense DCLRE1C variant with TCR beta V- and J-gene trimming. Information on immune exposure was restricted to one variable (CMV serostatus). Based on reports, TCR beta sequences accurately predicted HLA-A and HLA-B alleles for most subjects.

The clonotype originates from a man aged 35 to 55 in good health and CMV-seropositive. V and J are TRBV7-6 and TRBJ1-2; D perhaps matches TRBD1 (5 bases). The material sequenced was PBMCs. The CDR3 region is CASSARGGDGYTF. CDR3 DNA sequence: TGTGCCAGCAGCGCCCGCGGGGGTGATGGCTACACCTTC.